These 24 T cell receptor beta chains were sequenced from one sample in a study of tumor-infiltrating lymphocytes in localized non-small cell lung cancer. Repertoires were generated with immunoSEQ multiplex PCR, while TCRdb's copy carries only in-frame clones and drops some. Here the sample spans fewer than 15,000 clones, about 82% being singletons. The sample taken for sequencing was uninvolved lung tissue not adjacent to the tumor. The receptors shown here come from a human donor with non-small cell lung cancer.

The gene calls are TRBV7-2 and TRBJ1-1, with D perhaps matching TRBD1 (5 bases). Trimming took off 5 bases at V and 1 base at J, with 11 bases between the two ends. The CDR3 is 14 amino acids. Germline values: CDR1 SGHTA, CDR2 FQGNSA. In DNA, the CDR3 is TGTGCCAGCAGCCCACGACAGCCGAACACTGAAGCTTTCTTT. It is translated as CASSPRQPNTEAFF.

This chain links TRBV5-4 with TRBJ2-1; 7 bases line up with TRBD2. V shed 0 bases and J 9 bases; nucleotides not matched to a gene: 12. This CDR3 has 16 amino acids. Looked up from germline, CDR1 is SGHNT and CDR2 is YYREEE (reference sequence). In DNA, the CDR3 is TGTGCCAGCAGCTTGGCCGGAGGGACTATGTTCGGTGAGCAGTTCTTC. This gives the protein CASSLAGGTMFGEQFF. Full variable domain (remainder filled in from reference TRBV5-4 and TRBJ2-1): ETGVTQSPTHLIKTRGQQVTLRCSSQSGHNTVSWYQQALGQGPQFIFQYYREEENGRGNFPPRFSGLQFPNYSSELNVNALELDDSALYLCASSLAGGTMFGEQFFGPGTRLTVL.

CDR3 in DNA: TGTGCCAGCAGCGCTCCGGGACAGGGGGTAGTTGGAAACACCATATATTTT. This gives the protein CASSAPGQGVVGNTIYF. The chain carries TRBV5-6 and TRBJ1-3; 11 bases are a match to TRBD1. Germline V gene data show CDR1 as SGHDT and CDR2 as YYEEEE. The V and J ends lost 4 bases and 3 bases, in that order; junction bases with no gene match: 9. The CDR3 covers 17 residues.

The chain uses TRBV25-1 and TRBJ1-4, with a tentative D call TRBD1 (5 bases). Germline V gene data show CDR1 as MGHDK and CDR2 as SYGVNS. The CDR3 has 12 residues. Trimming took 5 bases from V and 15 from J, leaving 16 bases between them. The DNA for the CDR3 is TGTGCCAGCAGTCAGGGTCAGGGTCTAGTGTTTTTT. Translation gives CASSQGQGLVFF.

Of note for this clone: Sequence at one end of the junction differs from germline and may be a read error. The rearrangement links TRBV11-3 to TRBJ2-5; D not resolved. CDR3 length equals 14 residues. Germline V gives CDR1 SGHNT, CDR2 YENEEA. CDR3 amino acids: CASSLGRAQETQYF. CDR3 in DNA: TGTGCCAGCAGCTTGGGTCGAGCCCAAGAAACCCAGTACTTC.

Only a few counts were recorded for this clone. The rearrangement uses TRBV6-6 and TRBJ2-2, with D tentatively TRBD1 or TRBD2 (5 bases each). Germline V CDR1 and CDR2: MNHNY, SVGAGI (reference sequence). This CDR3 comprises 16 residues. V lost 4 bases and J lost 0, with 12 bases in between. The DNA of the CDR3 is TGTGCCAGCAGTTTTCTCAGGGAGCCGAACACCGGGGAGCTGTTTTTT. This translates into CASSFLREPNTGELFF.

The rearrangement joins TRBV7-2 to TRBJ1-2; the D gene is possibly TRBD1 (5 bases). CDR1 SGHTA and CDR2 FQGNSA come from the germline V gene. V lost 2 bases and J lost 0, with 10 bases in between. This CDR3 spans 15 amino acids. CDR3 coding DNA: TGTGCCAGCAGCTTATCCGACAGCCCTAACTATGGCTACACCTTC. Translating gives CASSLSDSPNYGYTF. Combining the CDR3 with reference TRBV7-2 and TRBJ1-2 gives the whole variable domain GAGVSQSPSNKVTEKGKDVELRCDPISGHTALYWYRQSLGQGLEFLIYFQGNSAPDKSGLPSDRFSAERTGGSVSTLTIQRTQQEDSAVYLCASSLSDSPNYGYTFGSGTRLTVV.

This clone is a singleton in its sample. J is TRBJ2-7 and V is TRBV4-3, with 7 bases lining up with TRBD1. V lost 3 bases, J lost 4 bases, and 6 bases stayed unmatched. Looked up from germline, CDR1 is LGHNA and CDR2 is YSLEER. The length of the CDR3 is 14 residues. The CDR3 bases are TGCGCCAGCAGCCACGGACAGGCACAGTACGAGCAGTACTTC. It codes for CASSHGQAQYEQYF.

This rearrangement joins TRBV7-2 to TRBJ1-3; no clear D. The germline V gene has CDR1 SGHTA and CDR2 FQGNSA. The CDR3 has 15 residues. V dropped 1 base and J dropped 2 bases, with 9 bases sitting between them. CDR3 sequence (DNA): TGTGCCAGCAGCTTAGGGCCTAACACTGGAAACACCATATATTTT. The encoded protein is CASSLGPNTGNTIYF.

This chain connects TRBV5-1 to TRBJ1-2; a weak D match, TRBD1 (5 bases). The CDR3 is made up of 13 amino acids. Trimming took 1 base from V and 8 from J, leaving 12 bases between them. Germline V lookup: CDR1 SGHRS, CDR2 YFSETQ. The CDR3 sequence is CASSLSGVDGYTF. The CDR3 DNA follows: TGCGCCAGCAGCTTGTCGGGGGTTGACGGCTACACCTTC.

This sequence joins TRBV30 and TRBJ2-7; D gene unclear. The germline V gene has CDR1 GTSNPN and CDR2 SVGIG (reference sequence). The CDR3 length is 11 residues. V lost 8 bases, J lost 3 bases, and 11 bases lay in between. The CDR3 nucleotides are TGTGCCCGACTCGAGAACTACGAGCAGTACTTC. Translating it yields CARLENYEQYF.

This sequence joins TRBV10-2 and TRBJ1-2; D is perhaps TRBD1 (5 bases). Trimming stripped 2 bases from V and 8 bases from J, with 9 bases between. CDR3 length: 12 residues. Germline-derived CDR1 and CDR2 are WSHSY and SAAADI. The CDR3 loop reads CASSEIQGGYTF. CDR3 sequence (DNA): TGCGCCAGCAGTGAGATCCAGGGAGGCTACACCTTC.

The V gene is TRBV28, the J gene TRBJ1-4; D is perhaps TRBD1 (6 bases). V shed 5 bases and J shed 5 bases, with 21 bases lying between them. The CDR3 contains 17 residues. Germline V CDR1 and CDR2: MDHEN, SYDVKM. CDR3 sequence (DNA): TGTGCCAGCAGTCCATCCACCACCGGGGGGCGGAATGAAAAACTGTTTTTT. Its protein product is CASSPSTTGGRNEKLFF.

This chain links TRBV5-4 with TRBJ1-1; D not resolved. The CDR3 covers 15 residues. The germline V and J ends were trimmed by 0 bases and 5 bases, with 14 bases remaining between them. Looked up from germline, CDR1 is SGHNT and CDR2 is YYREEE (reference sequence). CDR3 DNA sequence: TGTGCCAGCAGCTTGGAGGGAAGTGATCGGACTGAAGCTTTCTTT. Protein sequence: CASSLEGSDRTEAFF.

V gene TRBV27 combines with J gene TRBJ1-4; 7 positions agree with TRBD1. The V gene end was trimmed by 4 bases and the J gene end by 8 bases; junction bases not matched to a gene: 10. Germline CDR1 is MNHEY and CDR2 is SMNVEV (reference sequence). This CDR3 is built from 15 residues. The CDR3 reads CASSSLYRGEEKLFF. The CDR3 DNA reads TGTGCCAGCAGTTCCCTTTACAGGGGTGAGGAAAAACTGTTTTTT.

This chain links TRBV4-1 with TRBJ1-4; 7 nucleotides line up with TRBD1. CDR1 is MGHRA, CDR2 YSYEKL, per germline. V lost 4 bases to trimming and J lost 5 bases; unmatched junction nucleotides: 4. The CDR3 length is 14 residues. DNA of the CDR3: TGCGCCAGCAGCCGTACGGGACAGAATGAAAAACTGTTTTTT. This translates into CASSRTGQNEKLFF.

The V call is TRBV14, the J call TRBJ1-2; D might be TRBD1 (5 bases). The CDR3 is made up of 14 amino acids. Trimming removed 1 base from V and 5 bases from J, with 11 bases in between. CDR1 is SGHDN, CDR2 FVKESK, per germline. The CDR3 nucleotides read TGTGCCAGCAGCCAAGCCATGGGGGGATATGGCTACACCTTC. Translating gives CASSQAMGGYGYTF.

In DNA, the CDR3 is TGTGCCAGCAGCTTATCGAGCGGACCACTTAGCACAGATACGCAGTATTTT. Protein: CASSLSSGPLSTDTQYF. The J gene is TRBJ2-3, the V gene TRBV7-2; possible D gene TRBD2, 5 bases. Trimming removed 2 bases at V and 0 bases at J, with 15 bases between. The length of the CDR3 is 17 residues. Germline V gene sequence: CDR1 SGHTA, CDR2 FQGNSA.

This clone showed up just a few times. The rearrangement uses TRBV4-3 and TRBJ2-7; D unclear. The CDR3 is made up of 13 amino acids. Germline-derived CDR1 and CDR2 are LGHNA and YSLEER. Trimming stripped 0 bases from V and 8 bases from J, with 11 bases between. CDR3 nucleotides: TGCGCCAGCAGCCAAGAGATGTTAGACCAGCAGTACTTC. Translating gives CASSQEMLDQQYF.

V gene TRBV5-6 combines with J gene TRBJ1-6; 7 bases are shared with TRBD1. CDR3 length: 14 residues. Germline V gives CDR1 SGHDT, CDR2 YYEEEE. J was trimmed by 7 bases and V by 4 bases; bases with no gene match: 5. The CDR3 coding sequence is TGTGCCAGCAGCCACGGGGACAGAAATTCACCCCTCCACTTT. Its protein is CASSHGDRNSPLHF.

By share of the sample, this clone is medium-sized. This sequence joins TRBV9 and TRBJ2-3; D is tentatively TRBD1 or TRBD2 (5 bases each). V was shortened by 3 bases and J by 6 bases, with 14 bases between the two germline ends. The CDR3 length is 14 residues. The germline gives CDR1 SGDLS, CDR2 YYNGEE. The CDR3 DNA is TGTGCCAGCAGCGACCGGGACCTCAGGGATACGCAGTATTTT. Protein: CASSDRDLRDTQYF.

To note about this clone: An end of the junction does not agree with germline; a read error may underlie this. The chain uses TRBV5-8 and TRBJ1-4; 12 bases align to TRBD1. In germline, CDR1 is SGHTS, CDR2 YDEGEE. CDR3 length: 18 residues. CDR3 region: CASSQDRGQGAALEKLFF. CDR3 nucleotide sequence: TGCGCCAGCAGCCAAGATCGGGGACAGGGGGCCGCTCTCGAAAAACTGTTTTTT.

CDR3 region: CASSLANVNSPLHF. CDR3 in DNA: TGTGCCAGCAGCTTAGCCAACGTCAATTCACCCCTCCACTTT. The chain couples TRBV7-2 to TRBJ1-6; D gene ambiguous. The CDR3 covers 14 residues. Between the trimmed V and J ends, which lost 0 bases and 7 bases, there was a span of 7 bases. Germline lookup yields CDR1 SGHTA and CDR2 FQGNSA.

The CDR3 sequence: CASSPPQDGNTIYF. DNA for the CDR3: TGTGCCAGCAGTCCCCCACAGGATGGAAACACCATATATTTT. The chain uses TRBV28 and TRBJ1-3, with D maybe TRBD1 (5 bases). Germline CDR1 MDHEN, CDR2 SYDVKM. CDR3 size: 14 residues. V lost 5 bases and J 3 bases, leaving 11 bases between the germline ends. Together with reference TRBV28 and TRBJ1-3, the CDR3 gives the full variable domain: DVKVTQSSRYLVKRTGEKVFLECVQDMDHENMFWYRQDPGLGLRLIYFSYDVKMKEKGDIPEGYSVSREKKERFSLILESASTNQTSMYLCASSPPQDGNTIYFGEGSWLTVV.